The 6 T cell receptor beta chains given below trace back to one sample, sequenced in a study of cytomegalovirus exposure and HLA in healthy donors (dated by TCRdb to about 2017). The library was made by the immunoSEQ multiplex PCR assay. A mixture of 60 forward primers for TCR Vbeta segments and 13 reverse primers for TCR Jbeta segments was used in the multiplex PCR. This is the immuneACCESS table as TCRdb keeps it, with only in-frame sequences that have V and J called. A part of the clones is gone; compared with another copy, unresolved V genes explain less than half, and the rest is unexplained. The sample contains more than 150,000 clones, more than 60% of them found a single time. The ten largest clones add up to 1.4% of the sample. The specimen was PBMCs. All receptors derive from a man between 18 and 29 years old in good health and CMV-seronegative.

The V gene is TRBV6-5, the J gene TRBJ1-4; tentatively, D is TRBD1 (5 bases). This CDR3 region has 15 residues. V dropped 6 bases and J dropped 0 bases, with 11 bases sitting between them. In germline, CDR1 is MNHEY, CDR2 SVGAGI. CDR3 protein: CASRKQGATNEKLFF. Here the CDR3 DNA reads TGTGCCAGCAGAAAACAAGGGGCAACTAATGAAAAACTGTTTTTT.

This clone was observed a few times. This chain links TRBV5-6 with TRBJ2-1; D remains ambiguous. Trimming removed 0 bases at V and 7 bases at J, with 8 bases between. CDR1 SGHDT and CDR2 YYEEEE come from the germline V gene. This CDR3 spans 13 amino acids. CDR3 bases: TGTGCCAGCAGCTTGGAGAGGTTGAATGAGCAGTTCTTC. Translation: CASSLERLNEQFF.

This clone was picked up one time. V usage is TRBV27 and J usage is TRBJ1-4; TRBD1 agrees at 8 bases. The CDR3 has 13 residues. From germline, CDR1 is MNHEY and CDR2 SMNVEV (reference sequence). Trimming at V came to 8 bases and at J to 5 bases, leaving 4 bases not matched to a gene. The CDR3 protein is CASQDRENEKLFF. In DNA form, the CDR3 reads TGTGCCAGCCAGGACAGGGAGAATGAAAAACTGTTTTTT.

This chain connects TRBV6-5 to TRBJ1-6; D call uncertain. The CDR3 has 13 amino acids. V was clipped by 6 bases and J by 7 bases, with 10 bases between them. Germline CDR1 is MNHEY and CDR2 is SVGAGI. This chain's CDR3 is CASRQTINSPLHF. Here the CDR3 DNA reads TGTGCCAGCAGACAGACGATCAATTCACCCCTCCACTTT.

This chain links TRBV27 with TRBJ2-7, with 8 bases matching TRBD1. This CDR3 region has 13 residues. Trimming cost V 7 bases and J 7 bases; bases outside gene matches: 9. The germline CDR1 and CDR2 sequences are MNHEY and SMNVEV (reference sequence). CDR3 residues: CASNFGQGGEQYF. CDR3 nucleotide sequence: TGTGCCAGCAATTTCGGACAGGGCGGGGAGCAGTACTTC.

V gene TRBV12-5 combines with J gene TRBJ2-7; 11 nucleotides line up with TRBD2. This CDR3 is built from 17 residues. The V gene end was trimmed by 3 bases and the J gene end by 0 bases; junction bases not matched to a gene: 7. CDR1 is LGHNT and CDR2 is FRNRAP in the germline V gene. CDR3 sequence (DNA): TGTGCTAGTGGTTTATCGATAGCGGGAGGGTACTCCTACGAGCAGTACTTC. Its protein is CASGLSIAGGYSYEQYF. Full variable domain (rest looked up from reference TRBV12-5 and TRBJ2-7): DARVTQTPRHKVTEMGQEVTMRCQPILGHNTVFWYRQTMMQGLELLAYFRNRAPLDDSGMPKDRFSAEMPDATLATLKIQPSEPRDSAVYFCASGLSIAGGYSYEQYFGPGTRLTVT.